The next 23 T cell receptor beta chains were all read from a single sample in a study of blood T cell repertoires in COVID-19. Only in-frame clones appear in the TCRdb table, and some are missing; sequencing was by immunoSEQ multiplex PCR. The repertoire holds roughly 330,000 clones, with around 82% as singletons. What was sequenced was peripheral blood. Source of these receptors: a woman between 45 and 65 years old with acute or convalescent COVID-19.

The chain combines TRBV12-3 or TRBV12-4 with TRBJ2-3; 7 bases line up with TRBD2. Trimming removed 7 bases from V and 4 bases from J; junction bases left unmatched: 5. This CDR3 has 13 amino acids. In DNA form, the CDR3 reads TGTGCCAGCATGCGGGAGCGGGCAGATACGCAGTATTTT. Amino acids: CASMRERADTQYF.

This clone was seen once. V gene TRBV2 combines with J gene TRBJ1-1, with a tentative D call TRBD1 (5 bases). The CDR3 contains 14 residues. The V end lost 7 bases, the J end lost 5 bases, and 17 bases lay between the germline ends. The germline gives CDR1 SNHLY, CDR2 FYNNEI. This chain's CDR3 is CASITRGVGTEAFF. The CDR3 DNA is TGTGCCAGCATTACCCGGGGGGTAGGGACTGAAGCTTTCTTT.

This clone was observed a handful of times. The chain carries TRBV7-9 and TRBJ1-2; weak D call: TRBD1 (5 bases). Trimming pared 8 bases from V and 6 bases from J, leaving 16 bases between. The CDR3 runs 13 residues. Germline-derived CDR1 and CDR2 are SEHNR and FQNEAQ (reference sequence). The CDR3 here is CASYGQTGDGYTF. As DNA, the CDR3 is TGTGCCAGCTACGGACAAACTGGGGATGGCTACACCTTC.

The chain couples TRBV5-1 to TRBJ2-2; no firm D call. From germline, CDR1 is SGHRS and CDR2 YFSETQ. Trimming removed 2 bases from V and 1 base from J, with 6 bases in between. This CDR3 has 14 residues. The CDR3 protein is CASSLYLNTGELFF. CDR3 in DNA: TGCGCCAGCAGCTTATACTTGAACACCGGGGAGCTGTTTTTT.

The V call is TRBV7-7, the J call TRBJ1-3; D gene unclear. Trimming cost V 8 bases and J 1 base, with 9 bases left between them. The CDR3 has 13 amino acids. Looked up from germline, CDR1 is SSHAT and CDR2 is FNYEAQ (reference sequence). DNA for the CDR3: TGTGCCAGCGACTGGTCATCTGGAAACACCATATATTTT. Translation gives CASDWSSGNTIYF.

The V call is TRBV10-3, the J call TRBJ2-2; D is unresolved. Germline values: CDR1 ENHRY, CDR2 SYGVKD. CDR3 length: 18 residues. V dropped 7 bases and J dropped 0 bases, with 21 bases sitting between them. CDR3 DNA: TGTGCCATCACCGGAGTGGCCCCCCCCGCTCCGAACACCGGGGAGCTGTTTTTT. Protein product: CAITGVAPPAPNTGELFF.

In this sample, this clone turned up a few times. This chain joins TRBV11-1 and TRBJ2-7, with D possibly matching TRBD1 (6 bases). CDR1 is SGHAT, CDR2 FQDESV, per germline (reference sequence). Trimming left V 8 bases short and J 0 bases short, with 14 bases between. CDR3 length: 14 amino acids. CDR3 in amino acids: CASQVDRSSYEQYF. As DNA, the CDR3 is TGTGCCAGCCAGGTTGACAGGAGCTCCTACGAGCAGTACTTC.

The V gene is TRBV14, the J gene TRBJ2-5; 8 bases map to TRBD1. The CDR3 is 16 amino acids. The V gene's germline CDR1 is SGHDN and CDR2 FVKESK. Trimming took 1 base from V and 3 from J; bases not matched to a gene: 7. The CDR3 DNA reads as TGTGCCAGCAGCCAAGGTCAGGGGGCGGTGGAAGAGACCCAGTACTTC. Translation: CASSQGQGAVEETQYF.

This sequence joins TRBV12-3 or TRBV12-4 and TRBJ2-5; TRBD2 might be the D (5 bases). The germline V and J ends were trimmed by 4 bases and 5 bases, with 11 bases remaining between them. The CDR3 extends over 13 amino acids. CDR3 DNA: TGTGCCAGCAGTTCTCCGACGGGGGAGACCCAGTACTTC. Its protein is CASSSPTGETQYF.

The rearrangement uses TRBV4-2 and TRBJ2-7, with TRBD1 as a possible D gene (5 bases). The V end was cut by 0 bases, the J end by 5 bases, with 17 bases between. The germline gives CDR1 LGHNA, CDR2 YNFKEQ. There are 16 residues in the CDR3. CDR3 sequence (DNA): TGTGCCAGCAGCCAAGATCGAGCAGGGAAGTCCCACGAGCAGTACTTC. Translation gives CASSQDRAGKSHEQYF.

The chain joins TRBV12-3 or TRBV12-4 to TRBJ1-1; D gene ambiguous. The CDR3 has 13 amino acids. With 1 base removed from V and 5 bases from J, the gap between germline ends came to 8 bases. The CDR3 DNA sequence: TGTGCCAGCAGTTTAGGAGGGAGGACTGAAGCTTTCTTT. Its translation: CASSLGGRTEAFF.

This chain uses TRBV5-1 with TRBJ2-6; possible D gene TRBD2, 5 bases. The germline CDR1 and CDR2 sequences are SGHRS and YFSETQ. V was clipped by 4 bases and J by 0 bases, with 11 bases between them. The CDR3 extends over 16 amino acids. The CDR3 here is CASSPVASSGANVLTF. The CDR3 nucleotides are TGCGCCAGCAGCCCAGTAGCGAGCTCTGGGGCCAACGTCCTGACTTTC.

The rearrangement links TRBV6-5 to TRBJ1-2; D not resolved. The CDR3 is made up of 15 amino acids. CDR1 is MNHEY and CDR2 is SVGAGI in the germline V gene. V was trimmed by 6 bases and J by 2 bases, leaving 16 bases between them. In nucleotides, the CDR3 is TGTGCCAGCAGGACCGGGAACCCCCTAAACTATGGCTACACCTTC. Translated, it gives CASRTGNPLNYGYTF.

This rearrangement joins TRBV10-3 to TRBJ1-1; 9 bases agree with TRBD1. Germline lookup yields CDR1 ENHRY and CDR2 SYGVKD. Trimming at V came to 6 bases and at J to 0 bases, leaving 5 bases not matched to a gene. The CDR3 runs to 15 residues. The CDR3 sequence is CAIRTGTGLNTEAFF. DNA of the CDR3: TGTGCCATCAGGACCGGGACAGGGTTGAACACTGAAGCTTTCTTT.

The rearrangement joins TRBV4-2 to TRBJ2-1, with D tentatively TRBD2 (6 bases). The germline gives CDR1 LGHNA, CDR2 YNFKEQ. Trimming took off 0 bases at V and 9 bases at J, with 21 bases between the two ends. The CDR3 has 17 residues. The CDR3 DNA reads TGTGCCAGCAGCCAAGAGGCAGGGCTAGGAGGGAGAGTTGAGCAGTTCTTC. Translating it yields CASSQEAGLGGRVEQFF.

The chain recombines TRBV7-3 with TRBJ2-1, with 7 bases lining up with TRBD2. The CDR3 extends over 16 amino acids. The V gene end was trimmed by 5 bases and the J gene end by 6 bases; junction bases not matched to a gene: 13. Germline CDR1 SGHTA, CDR2 FQGTGA. The CDR3 DNA is TGTGCCAGCAGCCCTCTTAGGCGGGAGAGGGGCAATGAGCAGTTCTTC. This sequence encodes CASSPLRRERGNEQFF. Combining the CDR3 with reference TRBV7-3 and TRBJ2-1 gives the whole variable domain GAGVSQTPSNKVTEKGKYVELRCDPISGHTALYWYRQSLGQGPEFLIYFQGTGAADDSGLPNDRFFAVRPEGSVSTLKIQRTERGDSAVYLCASSPLRRERGNEQFFGPGTRLTVL.

This clone was counted a single time. J is TRBJ2-2 and V is TRBV19; 12 positions agree with TRBD2. The J segment lost 8 bases and the V segment lost 3 bases, leaving 4 bases of the junction unmatched. Germline loops: CDR1 LNHDA, CDR2 SQIVND (reference sequence). The CDR3 has 15 residues. CDR3 loop: CASSIMTSGSGELFF. The CDR3, as DNA: TGTGCCAGTAGTATCATGACTAGCGGGAGTGGGGAGCTGTTTTTT. Using reference TRBV19 and TRBJ2-2 for the parts outside the CDR3, the full variable domain is DGGITQSPKYLFRKEGQNVTLSCEQNLNHDAMYWYRQDPGQGLRLIYYSQIVNDFQKGDIAEGYSVSREKKESFPLTVTSAQKNPTAFYLCASSIMTSGSGELFFGEGSRLTVL.

The J gene is TRBJ2-1, the V gene TRBV29-1; TRBD2 agrees at 7 bases. The CDR3 length is 14 residues. The V gene's germline CDR1 is SQVTM and CDR2 ANQGSEA. With 7 bases clipped from V and 4 bases from J, the junction kept 10 bases outside the gene matches. This CDR3 reads CSAELANKYNEQFF. CDR3 coding DNA: TGCAGCGCGGAACTAGCGAACAAATACAATGAGCAGTTCTTC.

The chain joins TRBV5-5 to TRBJ2-3, with D possibly matching TRBD2 (5 bases). Germline V gene sequence: CDR1 SGHKS, CDR2 YYEKEE (reference sequence). V was shortened by 0 bases and J by 3 bases, with 14 bases between the two germline ends. The CDR3 spans 16 residues. CDR3 protein: CASSLGPSRGTDTQYF. The CDR3 coding sequence is TGTGCCAGCAGCTTGGGCCCGAGCCGGGGAACAGATACGCAGTATTTT.

This clone was observed a handful of times. The chain has TRBV18 and TRBJ1-1; a possible D gene is TRBD1 (6 bases). Germline CDR1 and CDR2: KGHSH and LQKENI. V was clipped by 4 bases and J by 1 base, with 13 bases between them. The CDR3 length is 15 residues. This CDR3 reads CASSLSGVKNTEAFF. The CDR3 DNA reads TGTGCCAGCTCACTTTCAGGGGTAAAGAACACTGAAGCTTTCTTT.

V gene TRBV7-2 combines with J gene TRBJ1-5; tentative D call: TRBD1 (6 bases). The CDR3 loop spans 15 amino acids. Between the trimmed V and J ends, which lost 0 bases and 5 bases, there was a span of 11 bases. The germline V gene has CDR1 SGHTA and CDR2 FQGNSA. CDR3 region: CASSLAGGADQPQHF. CDR3 bases: TGTGCCAGCAGCTTAGCGGGGGGGGCAGATCAGCCCCAGCATTTT.

This chain links TRBV18 with TRBJ1-2; D is perhaps TRBD1 (6 bases). The germline gives CDR1 KGHSH, CDR2 LQKENI. The length of the CDR3 is 14 residues. V was trimmed by 3 bases and J by 2 bases, leaving 10 bases between them. CDR3 bases: TGTGCCAGCTCACCCGCAGGGGAGAACTATGGCTACACCTTC. This sequence encodes CASSPAGENYGYTF.

The V call is TRBV9, the J call TRBJ1-3, with TRBD1 matching 10 bases. This CDR3 is built from 17 residues. CDR1 and CDR2 (germline): SGDLS, YYNGEE. V dropped 3 bases and J dropped 3; count of bases not matched to a gene: 9. As DNA, the CDR3 is TGTGCCAGCAGCGAATCCGGGACAGGGGTCTTTGGAAACACCATATATTTT. It encodes CASSESGTGVFGNTIYF.